The present entry profiles one TCR beta chain with its context. The CDR3 runs 14 residues. Germline CDR1 MDHEN, CDR2 SYDVKM. The V segment lost 9 bases and the J segment 3 bases; nucleotides outside the gene matches: 5. Recruits, aged roughly 18 to 100 years, lived in roughly 22 US areas. Participants' reported clinical history set cohort assignment. The data derive from a study of blood T cell repertoires in COVID-19. Sequencing used immunoSEQ multiplex PCR; TCRdb keeps in-frame clones, though not all of them. The sample shows roughly 330,000 clones, under 90% of them seen only once. Sequencing was carried out using PBMCs or T cells enriched from blood (not recorded which). The chain couples TRBV28 to TRBJ2-2; 9 bases match TRBD2. This clonotype was obtained from a woman aged 18-29 years who had recovered from COVID-19. As DNA, the CDR3 is TGTGCCAGTCTAGCGGGGAAGTACACCGGGGAGCTGTTTTTT. Translated, it gives CASLAGKYTGELFF.